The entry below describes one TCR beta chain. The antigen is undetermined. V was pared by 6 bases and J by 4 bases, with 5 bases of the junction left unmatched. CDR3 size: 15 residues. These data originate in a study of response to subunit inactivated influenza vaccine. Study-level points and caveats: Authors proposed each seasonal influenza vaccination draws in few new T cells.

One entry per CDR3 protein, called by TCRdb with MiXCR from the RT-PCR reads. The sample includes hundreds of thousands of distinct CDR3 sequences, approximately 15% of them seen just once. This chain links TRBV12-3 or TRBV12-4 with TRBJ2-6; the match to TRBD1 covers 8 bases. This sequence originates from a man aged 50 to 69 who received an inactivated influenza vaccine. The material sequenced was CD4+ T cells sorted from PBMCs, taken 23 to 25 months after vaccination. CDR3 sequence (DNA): TGTGCCAGCAGGTGGACAGGGACCGGGGCCAACGTCCTGACTTTC. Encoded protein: CASRWTGTGANVLTF.